This record looks at one T cell receptor (beta chain) sequence and its context. This record belongs to a study of technical replicates of blood from a few donors. Profiled with immunoSEQ multiplex PCR; TCRdb holds only in-frame clones, not every one. The sample lists about 59,000 clones, around 93% occurring once. Trimming pared 5 bases from V and 3 bases from J, leaving 16 bases between. Germline-derived CDR1 and CDR2 are SEHNR and FQNEAQ (reference sequence). The CDR3 is 15 residues long. The sequencing input was PBMCs. This chain joins TRBV7-9 and TRBJ1-1, with a weak D call TRBD1 (5 bases). The sequence derives from a human donor in good health. Some clones in this sample may be carry-over from other donors' samples. The CDR3 nucleotides read TGTGCCAGCAGCCCTCAGGGAGGGCGCGACACTGAAGCTTTCTTT. As protein: CASSPQGGRDTEAFF.